This passage covers 14 T cell receptor beta chains from one sample sequenced in a study of T-cell reconstitution after alpha-beta-depleted transplantation in children. Library preparation (for TCRbeta) was performed with unique molecular identifiers. TCRdb called the PCR reads again in MiXCR, with one record for every CDR3 protein. The table shows about 610,000 distinct CDR3 sequences, with under 12% occurring only once. The material sequenced was PBMCs from the stem cell graft donor, taken from the stem cell graft. The receptors come from a human donor who donated a stem cell graft to a child with acute myeloid leukemia.

The chain carries TRBV7-2 and TRBJ2-7; 10 bases line up with TRBD2. The V gene's germline CDR1 is SGHTA and CDR2 FQGNSA. This CDR3 contains 16 residues. V was clipped by 5 bases and J by 0 bases; unmatched bases: 7. The CDR3 DNA reads TGTGCCAGCAGCCCGGATAGCGGGAGGCCCTCCTACGAGCAGTACTTC. Protein: CASSPDSGRPSYEQYF.

The chain uses TRBV7-9 and TRBJ2-3, with D perhaps TRBD1 or TRBD2 (5 bases each). Deletions cut 7 bases from V and 4 bases from J, with 18 bases between. The CDR3 covers 15 residues. Germline V lookup: CDR1 SEHNR, CDR2 FQNEAQ (reference sequence). The CDR3 DNA is TGTGCCAGCAACGCTGAGGGGATAGGCCCAGATACGCAGTATTTT. This codes for CASNAEGIGPDTQYF.

The chain couples TRBV6-5 to TRBJ2-1; D could derive from TRBD1 or TRBD2 (5 bases each). V lost 0 bases, J lost 8 bases, and 17 bases lay in between. Germline CDR1 is MNHEY and CDR2 is SVGAGI. The length of the CDR3 is 16 residues. The CDR3 here is CASSYSRGGRPYEQFF. The CDR3 DNA follows: TGTGCCAGCAGTTACTCGAGGGGCGGCCGACCCTATGAGCAGTTCTTC.

This clonotype was detected a few times. The chain joins TRBV6-2 or TRBV6-3 to TRBJ2-2; 7 nucleotides match TRBD2. J was trimmed by 6 bases and V by 5 bases; bases with no gene match: 9. The CDR3 is made up of 15 amino acids. Germline V gene lookup returns CDR1 MNHEY and CDR2 SVGEGT. In DNA form, the CDR3 reads TGTGCCAGCAGTAAGGCCCTCGCGGGAGCCGGGGAGCTGTTTTTT. It translates to CASSKALAGAGELFF.

This clonotype was detected only a few times. The chain couples TRBV7-9 to TRBJ2-3; 7 bases match TRBD2. CDR1 and CDR2 (germline): SEHNR, FQNEAQ (reference sequence). Trimming removed 4 bases from V and 15 bases from J; junction bases left unmatched: 10. The CDR3 spans 12 residues. In nucleotides, the CDR3 is TGTGCCAGCAGCTCCCTAGCGGTCCTCAGTTATTTT. It yields the protein CASSSLAVLSYF.

DNA of the CDR3: TGTGCCAGCAGCCAGCTATCCCCCGGGACACCTGGAAACACCATATATTTT. Amino acid sequence: CASSQLSPGTPGNTIYF. The J gene is TRBJ1-3, the V gene TRBV3-1; D may be TRBD1 (6 bases). Trimming removed 3 bases at V and 2 bases at J, with 17 bases between. The CDR3 totals 17 residues. Germline values: CDR1 LGHDT, CDR2 YNNKEL (reference sequence).

This clonotype was counted many times. The gene calls are TRBV6-4 and TRBJ2-1, with 10 bases identical to TRBD2. This CDR3 is built from 12 residues. Germline values: CDR1 MRHNA, CDR2 SNTAGT. Germline trimming cut 9 bases from V and 6 bases from J; bases unmatched to any gene: 2. The CDR3 coding sequence is TGTGCCAGTAGCGGGAGGATCAATGAGCAGTTCTTC. Translating gives CASSGRINEQFF.

At least ten counts were recorded for this clonotype. The rearrangement links TRBV20-1 to TRBJ2-1; the match to TRBD2 covers 7 bases. This CDR3 comprises 17 residues. V shed 0 bases, J shed 1 base, and the junction held 9 bases outside the gene matches. Germline V lookup: CDR1 DFQATT, CDR2 SNEGSKA (reference sequence). In nucleotides, the CDR3 is TGCAGTGCTAGAGACCTCGTGAGGGAGGGGTCCTACAATGAGCAGTTCTTC. Translating it yields CSARDLVREGSYNEQFF.

This clonotype was counted many times. The chain recombines TRBV20-1 with TRBJ2-1; 8 bases fit TRBD2. CDR3 length: 20 amino acids. The trim removed 0 bases at V and 4 bases at J, leaving 20 bases unmatched. Germline values: CDR1 DFQATT, CDR2 SNEGSKA (reference sequence). CDR3 in amino acids: CSARDQETLPGGGFYNEQFF. CDR3 coding DNA: TGCAGTGCTAGAGATCAGGAGACTTTACCGGGAGGGGGGTTTTACAATGAGCAGTTCTTC.

The V call is TRBV7-2, the J call TRBJ1-2; D unresolved. Trimming cost V 3 bases and J 8 bases, with 10 bases left between them. The germline CDR1 and CDR2 sequences are SGHTA and FQGNSA. The length of the CDR3 is 12 residues. DNA for the CDR3: TGTGCCAGCAGCTTGGACTTTCACGGCTACACCTTC. Protein sequence: CASSLDFHGYTF.

This clonotype has a handful of counts. The J gene is TRBJ2-7, the V gene TRBV18; D remains ambiguous. Trimming cost V 2 bases and J 2 bases, with 7 bases left between them. Germline CDR1 and CDR2: KGHSH and LQKENI. The CDR3 is 13 residues long. The CDR3: CASSPGEPYEQYF. The CDR3 DNA is TGTGCCAGCTCACCAGGGGAACCCTACGAGCAGTACTTC.

In its sample, this clonotype was seen many times. The V and J genes are TRBV28 and TRBJ2-1, with 9 bases that match TRBD2. V was clipped by 5 bases and J by 7 bases; unmatched bases: 9. The V gene's germline CDR1 is MDHEN and CDR2 SYDVKM. The CDR3 covers 15 residues. CDR3 coding DNA: TGTGCCAGCAGTCCCAGCGGGGGGTACTCTAATGAGCAGTTCTTC. This sequence encodes CASSPSGGYSNEQFF.

V and J are TRBV20-1 and TRBJ2-5; 7 nucleotides match TRBD2. The V gene end was trimmed by 0 bases and the J gene end by 9 bases; junction bases not matched to a gene: 1. The germline gives CDR1 DFQATT, CDR2 SNEGSKA (reference sequence). The CDR3 has 11 residues. CDR3 amino acids: CSARDGRAQYF. The CDR3 DNA reads as TGCAGTGCTAGAGATGGGAGGGCCCAGTACTTC.

This clonotype came up a few times. This chain links TRBV7-3 with TRBJ2-1; TRBD2 matches at 7 bases. The germline CDR1 and CDR2 sequences are SGHTA and FQGTGA. Unmatched junction bases numbered 14, after V lost 4 bases and J lost 8 bases. This CDR3 region has 16 residues. The CDR3 reads CASSSPGLAAYDEQFF. The CDR3 DNA is TGTGCCAGCAGCTCCCCTGGGCTAGCGGCGTACGATGAGCAGTTCTTC. The variable domain in full, with the rest retrieved from reference TRBV7-3 and TRBJ2-1, is GAGVSQTPSNKVTEKGKYVELRCDPISGHTALYWYRQSLGQGPEFLIYFQGTGAADDSGLPNDRFFAVRPEGSVSTLKIQRTERGDSAVYLCASSSPGLAAYDEQFFGPGTRLTVL.